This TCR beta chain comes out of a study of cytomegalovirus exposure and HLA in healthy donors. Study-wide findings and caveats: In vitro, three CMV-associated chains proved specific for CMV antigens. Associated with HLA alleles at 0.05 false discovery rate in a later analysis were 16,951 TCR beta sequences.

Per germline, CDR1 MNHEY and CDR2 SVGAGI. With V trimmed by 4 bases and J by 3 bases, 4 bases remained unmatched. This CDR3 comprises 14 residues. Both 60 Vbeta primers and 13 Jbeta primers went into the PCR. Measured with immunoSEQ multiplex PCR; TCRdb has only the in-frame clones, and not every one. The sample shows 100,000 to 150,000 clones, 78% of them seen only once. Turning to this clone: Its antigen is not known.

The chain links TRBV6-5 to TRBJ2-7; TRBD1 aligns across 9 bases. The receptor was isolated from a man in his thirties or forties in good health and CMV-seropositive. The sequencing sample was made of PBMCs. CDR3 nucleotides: TGTGCCAGCAGTTGGGACAGGGATTACTACGAGCAGTACTTC. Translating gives CASSWDRDYYEQYF.